The 9 T cell receptor beta chains below were found in one sample sequenced in a study of T cells in localized non-small cell lung cancer. Generated by immunoSEQ multiplex PCR, the TCRdb table keeps only in-frame clones and is missing some. The table has tens of thousands of clones, over 70% seen once. The sequenced sample was PBMCs, obtained before any cancer treatment. The receptor source for this set is a man between 40 and 70 years old with stage II squamous cell lung carcinoma.

The chain joins TRBV7-9 to TRBJ2-7; TRBD1 is a possible D gene (6 bases). This CDR3 contains 14 residues. The germline V gene encodes CDR1 SEHNR and CDR2 FQNEAQ (reference sequence). Between the trimmed V and J ends, which lost 0 bases and 2 bases, there was a span of 8 bases. The CDR3 sequence is CASSLAGDTYEQYF. Here the CDR3 DNA reads TGTGCCAGCAGCTTAGCGGGGGACACCTACGAGCAGTACTTC.

The rearrangement joins TRBV2 to TRBJ2-4; 7 bases map to TRBD1. The CDR3 covers 16 residues. The germline CDR1 and CDR2 sequences are SNHLY and FYNNEI. The J segment lost 1 base and the V segment lost 1 base, leaving 4 bases of the junction unmatched. CDR3 sequence: CASSEGQGYAKNIQYF. CDR3 nucleotide sequence: TGTGCCAGCAGTGAAGGACAGGGTTACGCCAAAAACATTCAGTACTTC.

Details on this clone: The junction differs from germline at one of its ends, possibly a read error. The rearrangement links TRBV5-1 to TRBJ1-1; 7 bases align to TRBD1. The CDR3 runs 15 residues. CDR1 and CDR2 (germline): SGHRS, YFSETQ. DNA for the CDR3: TGCGCCAGCAGTTTGGAGGGGACAGCAGGCACTGAAGCTTTCTTT. Residues: CASSLEGTAGTEAFF. Complete variable domain (other parts from reference TRBV5-1 and TRBJ1-1): KAGVTQTPRYLIKTRGQQVTLSCSPISGHRSVSWYQQTPGQGLQFLFEYFSETQRNKGNFPGRFSGRQFSNSRSEMNVSTLELGDSALYLCASSLEGTAGTEAFFGQGTRLTVV.

This clone turned up a few times. The chain carries TRBV4-1 and TRBJ2-5, with a weak D call TRBD2 (6 bases). The CDR3 extends over 15 amino acids. Germline CDR1 reads MGHRA; CDR2 reads YSYEKL. Trimming pared 4 bases from V and 4 bases from J, leaving 16 bases between. Here the CDR3 DNA reads TGCGCCAGCAGCCGCCAACTAGCTCCGAGAGAGACCCAGTACTTC. Amino acid sequence: CASSRQLAPRETQYF.

This chain joins TRBV5-3 and TRBJ1-6; D remains ambiguous. TRBV5-3 is an ORF, and what it does is uncertain. The CDR3 runs to 12 residues. Deletions cut 8 bases from V and 7 bases from J, with 10 bases between. The CDR3 protein is CASSLLNSPLHF. CDR3 nucleotides: TGTGCCAGCAGCCTCTTGAATTCACCCCTCCACTTT.

This chain joins TRBV7-2 and TRBJ1-6; tentatively, D is TRBD1 (6 bases). V was trimmed by 6 bases and J by 7 bases, leaving 13 bases between them. Germline V gene sequence: CDR1 SGHTA, CDR2 FQGNSA. The CDR3 runs to 14 residues. The CDR3 is CASSRVTGNSPLHF. The CDR3 nucleotides read TGTGCCAGCAGTCGCGTCACAGGGAATTCACCCCTCCACTTT.

V and J are TRBV6-5 and TRBJ2-7; D not resolved. Per the germline V gene, CDR1 is MNHEY and CDR2 is SVGAGI. The germline V and J ends were trimmed by 6 bases and 3 bases, with 15 bases remaining between them. The CDR3 runs to 14 residues. This CDR3 is CASSPDGPYYEQYF. CDR3 DNA sequence: TGTGCCAGCAGCCCTGACGGACCCTACTACGAGCAGTACTTC.

This chain uses TRBV27 with TRBJ1-4; 8 nucleotides align to TRBD1. There are 16 residues in the CDR3. The trim removed 5 bases at V and 5 bases at J, leaving 10 bases unmatched. Per the germline V gene, CDR1 is MNHEY and CDR2 is SMNVEV (reference sequence). CDR3 DNA: TGTGCCAGCAGTCCGATCAGGGGGCATACGAATGAAAAACTGTTTTTT. Residues: CASSPIRGHTNEKLFF.

V and J are TRBV4-3 and TRBJ2-1, with TRBD1 matching over 7 bases. Unmatched junction bases numbered 7, after V lost 1 base and J lost 7 bases. Germline lookup yields CDR1 LGHNA and CDR2 YSLEER. This CDR3 is built from 15 residues. The CDR3 is CASSQAVTGWNEQFF. CDR3 sequence (DNA): TGCGCCAGCAGCCAAGCCGTGACAGGGTGGAATGAGCAGTTCTTC.